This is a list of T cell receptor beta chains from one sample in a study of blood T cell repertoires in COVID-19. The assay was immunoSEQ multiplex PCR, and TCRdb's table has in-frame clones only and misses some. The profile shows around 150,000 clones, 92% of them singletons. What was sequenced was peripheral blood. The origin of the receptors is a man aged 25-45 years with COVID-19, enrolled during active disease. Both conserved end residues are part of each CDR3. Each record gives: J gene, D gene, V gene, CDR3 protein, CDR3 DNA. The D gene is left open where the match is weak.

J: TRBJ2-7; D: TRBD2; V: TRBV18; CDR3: CASSPLEEGAGDYEQYF; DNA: TGTGCCAGCTCACCCCTCGAGGAGGGTGCGGGAGATTACGAGCAGTACTTC
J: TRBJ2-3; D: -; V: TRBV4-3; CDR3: CASSQDRGGWSTDTQYF; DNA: TGCGCCAGCAGCCAAGATAGAGGTGGGTGGAGCACAGATACGCAGTATTTT
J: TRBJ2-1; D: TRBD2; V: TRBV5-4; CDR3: CASSSGSGGMYNEQFF; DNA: TGTGCCAGCAGCTCGGGTTCGGGAGGCATGTACAATGAGCAGTTCTTC
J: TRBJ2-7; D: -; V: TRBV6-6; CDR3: CASTLGGYEQYF; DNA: TGTGCCAGCACCTTAGGGGGCTACGAGCAGTACTTC
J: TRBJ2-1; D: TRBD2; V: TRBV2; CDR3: CASRGLAEYNEQFF; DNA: TGTGCCAGCAGGGGACTAGCGGAATACAATGAGCAGTTCTTC
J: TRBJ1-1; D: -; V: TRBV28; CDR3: CASSLVDSSLNTEAFF; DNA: TGTGCCAGCAGTTTAGTGGACAGCTCATTGAACACTGAAGCTTTCTTT
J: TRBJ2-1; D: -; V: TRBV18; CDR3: CASSPPTGNNEQFF; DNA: TGTGCCAGCTCACCACCTACAGGGAACAATGAGCAGTTCTTC
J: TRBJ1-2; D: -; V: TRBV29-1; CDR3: CSVYQRANYGYTF; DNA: TGCAGCGTTTACCAGAGGGCTAACTATGGCTACACCTTC
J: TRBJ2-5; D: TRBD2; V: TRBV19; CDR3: CAVRPSGSRETQYF; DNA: TGTGCCGTCCGCCCTAGCGGGAGTCGAGAGACCCAGTACTTC
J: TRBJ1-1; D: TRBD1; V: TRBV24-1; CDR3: CATRDRVDEAFF; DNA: TGTGCCACCAGAGACAGGGTTGATGAAGCTTTCTTT
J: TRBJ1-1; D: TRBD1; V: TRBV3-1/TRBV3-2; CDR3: CASSLRDRGNTEAFF; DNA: TGTGCCAGCAGCCTGAGGGACAGGGGGAACACTGAAGCTTTCTTT
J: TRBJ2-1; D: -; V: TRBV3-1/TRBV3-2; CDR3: CASSQGAFF; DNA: TGTGCCAGCAGCCAGGGGGCGTTCTTC
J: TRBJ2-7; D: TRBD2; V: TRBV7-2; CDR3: CASRSSGIEQYF; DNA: TGTGCCAGCCGTTCCAGCGGGATAGAGCAGTACTTC
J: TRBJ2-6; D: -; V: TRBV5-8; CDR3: CASSRYTGFVLTF; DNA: TGTGCCAGCAGTCGTTATACAGGGTTCGTCCTGACTTTC
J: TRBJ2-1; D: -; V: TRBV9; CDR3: CASSVAGSPGTNEQFF; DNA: TGTGCCAGCAGCGTAGCGGGTAGCCCTGGAACCAATGAGCAGTTCTTC
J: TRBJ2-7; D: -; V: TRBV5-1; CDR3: CASSLGYSSYEQYF; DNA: TGCGCCAGCAGCTTGGGGTATAGCTCCTACGAGCAGTACTTC
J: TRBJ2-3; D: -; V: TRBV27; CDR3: CASSAPGGTDTQYF; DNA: TGTGCCAGCAGTGCCCCAGGGGGCACAGATACGCAGTATTTT
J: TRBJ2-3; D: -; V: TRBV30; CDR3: CAWSVGQGPGTDTQYF; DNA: TGTGCCTGGAGTGTAGGGCAGGGGCCGGGAACAGATACGCAGTATTTT
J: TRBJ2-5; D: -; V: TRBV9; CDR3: CASSVGGGRPRETQYF; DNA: TGTGCCAGCAGCGTAGGGGGTGGGAGACCGCGGGAGACCCAGTACTTC
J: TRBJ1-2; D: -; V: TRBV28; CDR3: CASRSTGTYYGYTF; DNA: TGTGCCAGCAGGTCGACCGGGACTTACTATGGCTACACCTTC
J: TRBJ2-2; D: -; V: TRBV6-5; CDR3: CASSTHIAGELFF; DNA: TGTGCCAGCAGTACCCACATTGCCGGGGAGCTGTTTTTT
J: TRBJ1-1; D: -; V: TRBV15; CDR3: CATSRDAHYGVGNTEAFF; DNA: TGTGCCACCAGCAGAGACGCCCACTACGGGGTCGGGAACACTGAAGCTTTCTTT
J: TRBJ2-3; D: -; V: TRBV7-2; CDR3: CASSFLAGGRTDTQYF; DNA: TGTGCCAGCAGCTTTCTCGCAGGGGGGAGGACAGATACGCAGTATTTT
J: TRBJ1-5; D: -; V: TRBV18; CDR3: CASSAGRDQPQHF; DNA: TGTGCCAGCTCGGCCGGGAGAGATCAGCCCCAGCATTTT
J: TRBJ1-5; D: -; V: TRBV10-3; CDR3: CAISEAPGGGNQPQHF; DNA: TGTGCCATCAGTGAGGCCCCGGGGGGTGGGAATCAGCCCCAGCATTTT
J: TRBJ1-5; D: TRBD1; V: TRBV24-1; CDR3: CATGGQGAGNQPQHF; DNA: TGTGCCACCGGGGGACAGGGGGCAGGGAATCAGCCCCAGCATTTT
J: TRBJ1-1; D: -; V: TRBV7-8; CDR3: CASSLSRGYLMGDVSGTEAFF; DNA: TGTGCCAGCAGCTTATCGCGGGGGTACCTGATGGGGGATGTTAGTGGCACTGAAGCTTTCTTT
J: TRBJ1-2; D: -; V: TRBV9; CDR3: CASSVVGEGNYGYTF; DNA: TGTGCCAGCAGCGTAGTCGGAGAGGGTAACTATGGCTACACCTTC
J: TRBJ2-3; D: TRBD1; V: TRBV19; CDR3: CATKRQGATDTQYF; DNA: TGTGCCACCAAGCGACAGGGAGCCACAGATACGCAGTATTTT
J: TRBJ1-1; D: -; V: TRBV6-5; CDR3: CASSYSGETEAFF; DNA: TGTGCCAGCAGTTATTCAGGGGAAACTGAAGCTTTCTTT
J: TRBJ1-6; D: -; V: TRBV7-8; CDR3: CASSRGQATSLHF; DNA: TGTGCCAGCAGCAGAGGGCAGGCAACATCCCTCCACTTT
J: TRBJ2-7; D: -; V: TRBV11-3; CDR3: CASSLGGSKYEQYF; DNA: TGTGCCAGCAGCTTGGGGGGATCCAAATACGAGCAGTACTTC